The 5 T cell receptor beta chains listed next were all sequenced from one sample in a study of T cells in Graves' hyperthyroidism and ophthalmopathy. Amplification targeted TCR beta CDR3 regions from RNA transcripts. During a first-round RT-PCR of the TCR CDR3, the HTBI primer set was used. MiXCR, run by TCRdb on the multiplex PCR reads, gives a single entry per CDR3 protein. The profile shows about 560,000 distinct CDR3 sequences, approximately 15% of them singletons. The specimen sequenced was blood. The receptor source for this set is a woman aged 18-29 years with Graves' hyperthyroidism.

J is TRBJ2-2 and V is TRBV5-1; a possible D gene is TRBD2 (5 bases). Germline CDR1 and CDR2: SGHRS and YFSETQ. V was pared by 5 bases and J by 1 base, with 9 bases between. The CDR3 is 14 residues long. The CDR3 bases are TGCGCCAGCAGGTCGGGGATGAACACCGGGGAGCTGTTTTTT. Its protein product is CASRSGMNTGELFF.

The chain joins TRBV7-2 to TRBJ2-7, with TRBD2 as a possible D gene (12 bases). The ends were cut back, 5 bases at V and 1 base at J, with 30 bases in the middle. Germline CDR1 is SGHTA and CDR2 is FQGNSA. CDR3 length: 20 amino acids. The CDR3 nucleotides read TGTGCCAGCAGCCGCAGGGACAGGGGGGGGCTAGCGGGAGGGTCCTACGAGCAGTACTTC. Protein sequence: CASSRRDRGGLAGGSYEQYF.

In this sample, this clonotype turned up many times. A read error may be the cause here, since a much bigger clone is one base away. The rearrangement joins TRBV5-1 to TRBJ1-1; D gene ambiguous. There are 13 residues in the CDR3. The germline CDR1 and CDR2 sequences are SGHRS and YFSETQ. CDR3: CASSLEKNTEAFF. The CDR3, as DNA: TGTGCCAGCAGCTTGGAAAAGAACACTGAAGCTTTCTTT.

This clonotype occurred many times. The chain uses TRBV10-3 and TRBJ1-2, with TRBD1 as a possible D gene (5 bases). V lost 3 bases and J 0 bases, leaving 11 bases between the germline ends. The CDR3 runs 15 residues. The germline CDR1 and CDR2 sequences are ENHRY and SYGVKD. CDR3 DNA sequence: TGTGCCATCAGTGATTCGGGGCCCACTAACTATGGCTACACCTTC. Its protein product is CAISDSGPTNYGYTF.

In its sample, this clonotype was seen a few times. The chain uses TRBV6-5 and TRBJ2-5; TRBD2 agrees at 10 bases. This CDR3 has 16 residues. Per the germline V gene, CDR1 is MNHEY and CDR2 is SVGAGI. Trimming at V came to 2 bases and at J to 1 base, leaving 4 bases not matched to a gene. CDR3 nucleotides: TGTGCCAGCAGTTACGGGACTAGCGCCCCCCAAGAGACCCAGTACTTC. This translates into CASSYGTSAPQETQYF.